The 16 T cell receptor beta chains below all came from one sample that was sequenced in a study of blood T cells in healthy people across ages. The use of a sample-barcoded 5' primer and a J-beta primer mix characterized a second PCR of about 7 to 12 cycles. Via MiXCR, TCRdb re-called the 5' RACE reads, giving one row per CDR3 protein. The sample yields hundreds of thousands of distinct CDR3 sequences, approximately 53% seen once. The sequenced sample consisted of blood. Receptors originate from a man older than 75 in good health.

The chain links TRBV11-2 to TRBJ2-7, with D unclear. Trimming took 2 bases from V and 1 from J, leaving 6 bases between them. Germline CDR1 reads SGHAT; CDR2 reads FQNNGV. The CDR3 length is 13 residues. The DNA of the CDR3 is TGTGCCAGCAGCTTACAAACGTCCTACGAGCAGTACTTC. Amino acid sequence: CASSLQTSYEQYF.

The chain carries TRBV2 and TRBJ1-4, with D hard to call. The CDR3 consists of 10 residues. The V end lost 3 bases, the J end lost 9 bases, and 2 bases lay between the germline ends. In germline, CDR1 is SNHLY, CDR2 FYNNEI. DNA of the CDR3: TGTGCCAGCAGTGAGAAAAAACTGTTTTTT. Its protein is CASSEKKLFF.

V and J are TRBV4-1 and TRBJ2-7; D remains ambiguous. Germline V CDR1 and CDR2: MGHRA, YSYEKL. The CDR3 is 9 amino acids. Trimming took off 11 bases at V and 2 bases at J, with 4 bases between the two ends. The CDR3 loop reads CAFTYEQYF. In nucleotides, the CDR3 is TGCGCCTTCACCTACGAGCAGTACTTC.

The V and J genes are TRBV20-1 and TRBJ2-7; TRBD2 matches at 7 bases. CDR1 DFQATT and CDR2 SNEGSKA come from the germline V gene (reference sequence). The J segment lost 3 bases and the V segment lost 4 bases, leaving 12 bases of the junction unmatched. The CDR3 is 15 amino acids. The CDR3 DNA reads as TGCAGTGCTAATAAGGCGGGAGTCAAGGGCTACGAGCAGTACTTC. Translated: CSANKAGVKGYEQYF.

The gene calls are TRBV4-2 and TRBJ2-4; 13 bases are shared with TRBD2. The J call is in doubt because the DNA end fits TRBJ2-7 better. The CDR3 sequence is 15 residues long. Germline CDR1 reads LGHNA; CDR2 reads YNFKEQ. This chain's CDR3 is CASSQTSGGADEQYF. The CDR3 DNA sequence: TGTGCCAGCAGCCAAACTAGCGGGGGGGCCGACGAGCAGTACTTC.

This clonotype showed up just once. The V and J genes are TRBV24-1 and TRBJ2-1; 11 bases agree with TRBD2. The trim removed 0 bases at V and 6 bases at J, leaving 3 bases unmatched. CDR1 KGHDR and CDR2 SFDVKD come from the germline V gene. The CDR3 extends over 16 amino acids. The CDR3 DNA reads TGTGCCACCAGTGATTTGCCCACTAGCGGGGGCAATGAGCAGTTCTTC. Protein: CATSDLPTSGGNEQFF.

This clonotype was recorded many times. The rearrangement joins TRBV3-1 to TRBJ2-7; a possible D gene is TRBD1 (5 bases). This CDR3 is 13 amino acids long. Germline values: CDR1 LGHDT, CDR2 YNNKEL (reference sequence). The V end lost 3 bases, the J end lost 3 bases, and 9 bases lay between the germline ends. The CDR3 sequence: CASSQGLNYEQYF. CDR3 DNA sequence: TGTGCCAGCAGCCAGGGGCTCAACTACGAGCAGTACTTC.

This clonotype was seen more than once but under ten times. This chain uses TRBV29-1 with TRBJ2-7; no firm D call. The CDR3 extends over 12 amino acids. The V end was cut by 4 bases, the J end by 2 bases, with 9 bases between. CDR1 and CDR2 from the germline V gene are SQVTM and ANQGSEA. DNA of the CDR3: TGCAGCGTTGCGGACCAAACCTACGAGCAGTACTTC. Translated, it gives CSVADQTYEQYF.

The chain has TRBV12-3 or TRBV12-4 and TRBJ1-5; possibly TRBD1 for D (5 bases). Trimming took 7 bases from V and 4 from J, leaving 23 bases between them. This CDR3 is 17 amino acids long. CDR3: CASTLVSGTALNQPQHF. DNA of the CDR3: TGTGCCAGCACTCTAGTTTCCGGGACGGCCTTGAATCAGCCCCAGCATTTT.

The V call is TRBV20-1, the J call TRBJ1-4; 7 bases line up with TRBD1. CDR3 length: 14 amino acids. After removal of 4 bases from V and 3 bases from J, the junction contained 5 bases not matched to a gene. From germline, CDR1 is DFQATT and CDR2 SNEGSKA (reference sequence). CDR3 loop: CSAKPGQSNEKLFF. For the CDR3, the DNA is TGCAGTGCTAAACCGGGACAGTCTAATGAAAAACTGTTTTTT.

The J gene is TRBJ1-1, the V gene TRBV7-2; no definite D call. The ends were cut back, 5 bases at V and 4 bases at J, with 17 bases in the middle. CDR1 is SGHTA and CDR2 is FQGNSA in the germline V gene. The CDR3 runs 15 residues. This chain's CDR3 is CASSPGRVGVTEAFF. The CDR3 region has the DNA TGTGCCAGCAGCCCAGGCCGGGTTGGGGTCACTGAAGCTTTCTTT.

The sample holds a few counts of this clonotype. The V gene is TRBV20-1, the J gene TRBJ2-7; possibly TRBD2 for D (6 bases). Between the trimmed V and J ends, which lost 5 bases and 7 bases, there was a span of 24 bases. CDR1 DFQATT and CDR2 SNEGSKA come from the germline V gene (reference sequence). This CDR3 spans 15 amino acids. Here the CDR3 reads CSADHGDSSSTEQYF. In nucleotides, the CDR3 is TGCAGTGCTGACCACGGGGACTCTTCCTCAACTGAGCAGTACTTC.

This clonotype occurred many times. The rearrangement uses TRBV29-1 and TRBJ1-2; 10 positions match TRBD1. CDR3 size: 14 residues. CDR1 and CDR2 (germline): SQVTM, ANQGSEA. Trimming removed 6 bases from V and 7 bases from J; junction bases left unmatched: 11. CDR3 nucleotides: TGCAGCGTAGTCGGACAGGGGGTTATAGGTGGCTACACCTTC. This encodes CSVVGQGVIGGYTF.

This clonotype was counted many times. In DNA, the CDR3 is TGTGCCAGCAAAACCTCAGTCTCTGGGGCCAACGTCCTGACTTTC. Translated, it gives CASKTSVSGANVLTF. The chain carries TRBV3-1 and TRBJ2-6; D remains unclear. Trimming left V 7 bases short and J 0 bases short, with 10 bases between. The germline V gene has CDR1 LGHDT and CDR2 YNNKEL (reference sequence). CDR3 length: 15 residues.

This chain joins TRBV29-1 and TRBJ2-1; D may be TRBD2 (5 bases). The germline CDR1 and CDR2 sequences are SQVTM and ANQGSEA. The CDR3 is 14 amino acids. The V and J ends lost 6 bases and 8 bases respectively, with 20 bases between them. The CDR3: CSVRGSRINHEQFF. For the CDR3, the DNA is TGCAGCGTCCGGGGAAGCAGGATCAACCATGAGCAGTTCTTC.

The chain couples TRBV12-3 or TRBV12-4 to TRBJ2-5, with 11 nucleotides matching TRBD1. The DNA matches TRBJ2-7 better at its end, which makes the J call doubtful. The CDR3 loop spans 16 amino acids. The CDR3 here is CASTDFTGTGGYEQYF. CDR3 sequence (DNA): TGTGCCAGCACCGATTTTACCGGGACAGGGGGCTACGAGCAGTACTTC.